This T cell receptor (beta chain) was observed in a study of blood T cell repertoires in COVID-19. Sequencing used immunoSEQ multiplex PCR; TCRdb keeps in-frame clones, though not all of them. The sample carries about 130,000 clones, around four fifths recorded once. The ends were cut back, 3 bases at V and 2 bases at J, with 12 bases in the middle. The CDR3 covers 15 residues. CDR1 MNHNS and CDR2 SASEGT come from the germline V gene. The TCR comes from a man aged 35 to 55 with active or convalescent COVID-19. The sample consisted of peripheral blood. The chain carries TRBV6-1 and TRBJ2-3; perhaps TRBD2 as D (5 bases). The CDR3 DNA sequence: TGTGCCAGCAGTGAGACGGGGTTTACCACAGATACGCAGTATTTT. Amino acid sequence: CASSETGFTTDTQYF.